The 6 T cell receptor beta chains reported below all come from one sample, sequenced in a study of blood T cells in healthy people across ages. Primers used in a second PCR of about 7 to 12 cycles were a sample-barcoded 5' primer and a J-beta primer mix. From the 5' RACE reads, TCRdb called clonotypes with MiXCR, one entry per CDR3 protein. The sample contains about 1.4 million distinct CDR3 sequences, roughly 64% of which appear only once. Sequences were obtained from blood. Every receptor here comes from a man younger than 35 in good health.

The chain combines TRBV6-1 with TRBJ2-3; 10 positions agree with TRBD2. Germline loops: CDR1 MNHNS, CDR2 SASEGT. CDR3 length equals 14 residues. After removal of 7 bases from V and 5 bases from J, the junction contained 6 bases not matched to a gene. CDR3 sequence (DNA): TGTGCCAGCACGCCTAGCGGGGGTGGAGATACGCAGTATTTT. Translated: CASTPSGGGDTQYF.

Only a few counts were recorded for this clonotype. The rearrangement links TRBV6-5 to TRBJ2-7, with 10 nucleotides matching TRBD1. The germline V gene encodes CDR1 MNHEY and CDR2 SVGAGI. The CDR3 loop spans 13 amino acids. The V segment lost 5 bases and the J segment 6 bases; nucleotides outside the gene matches: 4. As DNA, the CDR3 is TGTGCCAGCAGTCGGGACAGGGGTCGCGAGCAGTACTTC. Amino acids: CASSRDRGREQYF.

J is TRBJ1-2 and V is TRBV7-9; D uncertain. Trimming stripped 5 bases from V and 4 bases from J, with 14 bases between. The CDR3 spans 14 residues. CDR1 and CDR2 (germline): SEHNR, FQNEAQ (reference sequence). The CDR3 spells CASSPETYTYGYTF. The CDR3 DNA reads TGTGCCAGCAGCCCCGAGACATATACCTATGGCTACACCTTC. Full variable domain (remainder filled in from reference TRBV7-9 and TRBJ1-2): DTGVSQNPRHKITKRGQNVTFRCDPISEHNRLYWYRQTLGQGPEFLTYFQNEAQLEKSRLLSDRFSAERPKGSFSTLEIQRTEQGDSAMYLCASSPETYTYGYTFGSGTRLTVV.

This sequence joins TRBV4-3 and TRBJ2-5; 8 bases line up with TRBD1. Germline V gene sequence: CDR1 LGHNA, CDR2 YSLEER. The J segment lost 11 bases and the V segment lost 1 base, leaving 18 bases of the junction unmatched. This CDR3 contains 17 residues. The CDR3 sequence: CASSQAPGTGYRNEQYF. CDR3 coding DNA: TGCGCCAGCAGCCAAGCCCCAGGGACAGGCTACAGGAATGAGCAGTACTTC.

Here the CDR3 reads CASSLMAVSNQPQHF. In DNA form, the CDR3 reads TGTGCCAGCAGTTTAATGGCAGTAAGCAATCAGCCCCAGCATTTT. The V gene is TRBV12-3 or TRBV12-4, the J gene TRBJ1-5, with D unresolved. The CDR3 sequence is 15 residues long. V gave up 2 bases and J gave up 1 base, with 9 bases separating them.

The rearrangement uses TRBV3-1 and TRBJ2-5, with D perhaps matching TRBD2 (6 bases). Matching the DNA end better, TRBJ2-7 makes the J call doubtful. The length of the CDR3 is 15 residues. Germline values: CDR1 LGHDT, CDR2 YNNKEL (reference sequence). CDR3 loop: CASSQDLTSFYEQYF. The CDR3 coding sequence is TGTGCCAGCAGCCAAGACCTGACTAGTTTCTACGAGCAGTACTTC.